This record covers a single T cell receptor (beta chain). Seattle's cohort entered during active infection and was followed longitudinally. The data belong to a study of blood T cell repertoires in COVID-19. Study at large: Samples taken during acute and convalescent COVID-19 were collected in the United States, Italy and Spain. From T cells, B-cell-depleted T cells, or PBMCs came the material, which was cDNA or gDNA.

Per germline, CDR1 LNHDA and CDR2 SQIVND (reference sequence). V shed 3 bases, J shed 2 bases, and the junction held 7 bases outside the gene matches. This CDR3 has 16 amino acids. Original handling: By means of reference gene primer amplification, nucleated cell counts were estimated. Produced via immunoSEQ multiplex PCR; TCRdb's table is partial and in-frame only. V, J and clone size derive from that table, while D and trimming were established from the DNA sequence. The data hold roughly 180,000 clones, with roughly 81% observed a single time. The sequencing input was peripheral blood. The gene calls are TRBV19 and TRBJ2-1; the match to TRBD1 covers 7 bases. This sequence originates from a woman aged 40 to 49 with COVID-19, enrolled during active disease. CDR3 coding DNA: TGTGCCAGTAGTATCAAGGGGGCGCGCCCCTACAATGAGCAGTTCTTC. Its protein is CASSIKGARPYNEQFF.